These 32 T cell receptor beta chains share one sample of origin, sequenced in a study of CD8 T cells in ankylosing spondylitis. Using its own MiXCR run on the 5' RACE reads, TCRdb lists one record per CDR3 protein. This table has about 160,000 distinct CDR3 sequences, approximately 20% appearing once. The sample was blood, either unsorted or a sorted T cell fraction (not recorded which). The source is a male donor with ankylosing spondylitis or in good health (not recorded which).

In this sample, this clonotype turned up a few times. This chain joins TRBV5-1 and TRBJ2-6; 7 bases are shared with TRBD1. This CDR3 has 15 amino acids. V was pared by 2 bases and J by 2 bases, with 1 base of the junction left unmatched. CDR1 is SGHRS and CDR2 is YFSETQ in the germline V gene. CDR3 protein: CASSLQGTGANVLTF. The CDR3 bases are TGCGCCAGCAGCTTACAGGGGACTGGGGCCAACGTCCTGACTTTC.

This clonotype was counted only a few times. This chain joins TRBV27 and TRBJ2-2, with TRBD2 matching over 7 bases. Losses at the gene ends were 6 bases for V and 1 base for J; bases not matched to a gene: 5. CDR1 is MNHEY, CDR2 SMNVEV, per germline (reference sequence). The CDR3 has 15 amino acids. In nucleotides, the CDR3 is TGTGCCAGCAGGGGGGACTACCTGAACACCGGGGAGCTGTTTTTT. Its translation is CASRGDYLNTGELFF.

This clonotype was recorded many times. The chain joins TRBV20-1 to TRBJ1-2; D perhaps matches TRBD1 (5 bases). This CDR3 has 10 amino acids. CDR1 and CDR2 (germline): DFQATT, SNEGSKA (reference sequence). V was shortened by 7 bases and J by 13 bases, with 16 bases between the two germline ends. The CDR3 loop is CSGVGGHSTF. CDR3 DNA: TGCAGTGGGGTTGGGGGTCATTCCACCTTC.

The table lists this clonotype with a few counts. This chain joins TRBV9 and TRBJ2-3; possible D gene TRBD2, 6 bases. Germline V lookup: CDR1 SGDLS, CDR2 YYNGEE. V gave up 4 bases and J gave up 8 bases, with 14 bases separating them. There are 13 residues in the CDR3. Here the CDR3 DNA reads TGTGCCAGCAGCCCACAGTTCGGGGGTACGCAGTATTTT. The encoded protein is CASSPQFGGTQYF.

As regards this clonotype: Relative to the germline gene, one junction end is altered; a read error may explain this. The chain joins TRBV28 to TRBJ2-3, with TRBD2 matching 9 bases. In germline, CDR1 is MDHEN, CDR2 SYDVKM. The CDR3 has 15 amino acids. CDR3 DNA sequence: TGTGCCAACAGTCAACCGGGACTAGCAGAAGATACGCAGTATTTT. The encoded protein is CANSQPGLAEDTQYF. The full variable domain, completed using reference TRBV28 and TRBJ2-3, is DVKVTQSSRYLVKRTGEKVFLECVQDMDHENMFWYRQDPGLGLRLIYFSYDVKMKEKGDIPEGYSVSREKKERFSLILESASTNQTSMYLCANSQPGLAEDTQYFGPGTRLTVL.

There are many counts of this clonotype. The V call is TRBV2, the J call TRBJ1-3, with 7 bases that match TRBD1. The CDR3 runs 17 residues. The junction had 11 bases not matched to a gene; V was cut back by 6 bases and J by 0 bases. Looked up from germline, CDR1 is SNHLY and CDR2 is FYNNEI. The CDR3 region is CASRADRVPFSGNTIYF. The CDR3 nucleotides are TGTGCCAGCAGGGCTGACAGGGTTCCGTTCTCTGGAAACACCATATATTTT.

The sample holds a few counts of this clonotype. V gene TRBV29-1 combines with J gene TRBJ2-3, with 8 bases identical to TRBD2. This CDR3 has 14 amino acids. Trimming removed 3 bases from V and 5 bases from J; junction bases left unmatched: 7. The V gene's germline CDR1 is SQVTM and CDR2 ANQGSEA. Written as DNA, the CDR3 is TGCAGCGTTGATCCAGCGGGAGTGGGAGATACGCAGTATTTT. Translated, it gives CSVDPAGVGDTQYF.

This clonotype has at least ten counts. The DNA of the CDR3 is TGCGCCAGCAGCCTATCCGGGTTGGCAAATCAGCCCCAGCATTTT. Amino acids: CASSLSGLANQPQHF. J is TRBJ1-5 and V is TRBV4-1; D is uncertain. The CDR3 has 15 residues. Germline-derived CDR1 and CDR2 are MGHRA and YSYEKL. The ends were cut back, 4 bases at V and 4 bases at J, with 14 bases in the middle.

The chain couples TRBV19 to TRBJ2-2; D may correspond to TRBD1 or TRBD2 (5 bases each). This CDR3 contains 16 residues. Looked up from germline, CDR1 is LNHDA and CDR2 is SQIVND (reference sequence). Between the trimmed V and J ends, which lost 3 bases and 6 bases, there was a span of 17 bases. The CDR3 DNA follows: TGTGCCAGTAGTATTGGAGGACTGTGGGGACCCGGGGAGCTGTTTTTT. Protein: CASSIGGLWGPGELFF.

This clonotype has ten or more counts. V usage is TRBV20-1 and J usage is TRBJ2-4, with D possibly TRBD2 on 6 matching bases. V lost 0 bases to trimming and J lost 1 base, with 13 bases between them. CDR3 size: 16 residues. CDR1 DFQATT and CDR2 SNEGSKA come from the germline V gene (reference sequence). CDR3 sequence reads: CSARDQLGGAKNIQYF. DNA of the CDR3: TGCAGTGCTAGAGATCAGTTAGGAGGGGCCAAAAACATTCAGTACTTC.

This rearrangement joins TRBV27 to TRBJ2-7; tentatively, D is TRBD1 or TRBD2 (5 bases each). V gave up 10 bases and J gave up 2 bases, with 18 bases separating them. Germline CDR1 reads MNHEY; CDR2 reads SMNVEV (reference sequence). This CDR3 contains 14 residues. CDR3 nucleotides: TGTGCCACCGGAAACCGGGACCCGCCCTACGAGCAGTACTTC. Encoded protein: CATGNRDPPYEQYF.

This clonotype was recorded a few times. The chain couples TRBV20-1 to TRBJ1-1; D is unresolved. Looked up from germline, CDR1 is DFQATT and CDR2 is SNEGSKA (reference sequence). V dropped 0 bases and J dropped 4 bases, with 12 bases sitting between them. There are 14 residues in the CDR3. The CDR3 is CSARDMEGRTEAFF. The CDR3 nucleotides read TGCAGTGCTAGAGATATGGAGGGCCGCACTGAAGCTTTCTTT.

CDR3 bases: TGTGCCAGCAGTGATGCTGGGAGGAGCTCCTACGAGCAGTACTTC. It translates to CASSDAGRSSYEQYF. The chain links TRBV25-1 to TRBJ2-7; the D gene is possibly TRBD2 (6 bases). V was cut by 3 bases and J by 0 bases, with 12 bases left in between. Germline V CDR1 and CDR2: MGHDK, SYGVNS. This CDR3 contains 15 residues.

The chain couples TRBV6-5 to TRBJ2-4, with 8 nucleotides matching TRBD1. J gave up 0 bases and V 2 bases, and 12 bases lay outside the gene matches. In germline, CDR1 is MNHEY, CDR2 SVGAGI. This CDR3 has 19 residues. Here the CDR3 reads CASSYRDRSLRLAKNIQYF. In DNA, the CDR3 is TGTGCCAGCAGTTACCGGGACAGGTCTCTTCGCCTAGCCAAAAACATTCAGTACTTC.

The chain combines TRBV5-1 with TRBJ1-2; no reliable D call. Germline V gives CDR1 SGHRS, CDR2 YFSETQ. The CDR3 is 15 residues long. Trimming pared 4 bases from V and 2 bases from J, leaving 15 bases between. In DNA, the CDR3 is TGCGCCAGCAGCCGATTCACGTGGTCGAACTATGGCTACACCTTC. As protein: CASSRFTWSNYGYTF.

This chain uses TRBV7-2 with TRBJ1-5; D uncertain. Trimming left V 1 base short and J 4 bases short, with 11 bases between. Germline CDR1 SGHTA, CDR2 FQGNSA. The CDR3 consists of 15 residues. CDR3 nucleotides: TGTGCCAGCAGCTTAGAAGGGTTGGATAATCAGCCCCAGCATTTT. This codes for CASSLEGLDNQPQHF.

The table lists this clonotype with many counts. V usage is TRBV5-1 and J usage is TRBJ2-7; D is ambiguous. The CDR3 contains 15 residues. V lost 3 bases and J lost 0, with 13 bases in between. CDR1 and CDR2 from the germline V gene are SGHRS and YFSETQ. The CDR3 spells CASSSLSSSSYEQYF. CDR3 in DNA: TGCGCCAGCAGCTCACTTTCTTCGAGCTCCTACGAGCAGTACTTC.

The chain links TRBV5-1 to TRBJ2-5, with D hard to call. Germline CDR1 reads SGHRS; CDR2 reads YFSETQ. The CDR3 consists of 14 residues. The germline V and J ends were trimmed by 4 bases and 0 bases, with 10 bases remaining between them. The chain's CDR3 is CASSIGPYQETQYF. CDR3 in DNA: TGCGCCAGCAGCATAGGGCCGTACCAAGAGACCCAGTACTTC.

This clonotype was seen only a few times. The chain combines TRBV5-1 with TRBJ2-1; tentative D call: TRBD2 (6 bases). The CDR3 is 13 residues long. CDR1 is SGHRS, CDR2 YFSETQ, per germline. Trimming removed 0 bases from V and 12 bases from J, with 13 bases in between. This CDR3 reads CASSLGWEVVQFF. Here the CDR3 DNA reads TGCGCCAGCAGCTTGGGTTGGGAGGTTGTGCAGTTCTTC. The full variable domain, its missing parts supplied by reference TRBV5-1 and TRBJ2-1, is KAGVTQTPRYLIKTRGQQVTLSCSPISGHRSVSWYQQTPGQGLQFLFEYFSETQRNKGNFPGRFSGRQFSNSRSEMNVSTLELGDSALYLCASSLGWEVVQFFGPGTRLTVL.

The chain combines TRBV20-1 with TRBJ2-1; perhaps TRBD2 as D (6 bases). CDR1 DFQATT and CDR2 SNEGSKA come from the germline V gene (reference sequence). Deletions cut 6 bases from V and 0 bases from J, with 12 bases between. The CDR3 has 14 amino acids. Written as DNA, the CDR3 is TGCAGTGCCGCCGGGAGAAGCTCCTACAATGAGCAGTTCTTC. Residues: CSAAGRSSYNEQFF.

This clonotype was counted at least ten times. The chain joins TRBV27 to TRBJ2-5; D gene uncertain. Per the germline V gene, CDR1 is MNHEY and CDR2 is SMNVEV (reference sequence). The V end was cut by 2 bases, the J end by 11 bases, with 15 bases between. This CDR3 is 13 amino acids long. The CDR3 DNA follows: TGTGCCAGCAGTTTAGGTTGGCGAACCCCGCAGTACTTC. It is translated as CASSLGWRTPQYF.

This clonotype was counted only a few times. V usage is TRBV27 and J usage is TRBJ2-3; 8 bases match TRBD2. In germline, CDR1 is MNHEY, CDR2 SMNVEV (reference sequence). The CDR3 loop spans 15 amino acids. The J segment lost 4 bases and the V segment lost 7 bases, leaving 10 bases of the junction unmatched. CDR3 in amino acids: CASTPGCGRPDTQYF. In nucleotides, the CDR3 is TGTGCCAGCACCCCTGGGTGCGGGAGGCCAGATACGCAGTATTTT.

This clonotype was detected only a few times. The chain is built from TRBV24-1 and TRBJ2-7, with D perhaps TRBD2 (5 bases). V shed 1 base and J shed 3 bases, with 12 bases lying between them. The CDR3 has 15 amino acids. Per germline, CDR1 KGHDR and CDR2 SFDVKD. The DNA of the CDR3 is TGTGCCACCAGTGATTTCGAGACTACAGACTACGAGCAGTACTTC. This gives the protein CATSDFETTDYEQYF.

This clonotype has more than one count but fewer than ten. This chain connects TRBV6-6 to TRBJ2-1; 8 positions match TRBD1. The CDR3 covers 13 residues. Germline CDR1 and CDR2: MNHNY and SVGAGI (reference sequence). Here the CDR3 reads CAIKDRALNEQFF. As DNA, the CDR3 is TGTGCAATCAAGGACAGGGCGCTCAATGAGCAGTTCTTC.

The J gene is TRBJ2-2, the V gene TRBV10-3; D gene uncertain. Germline loops: CDR1 ENHRY, CDR2 SYGVKD. There are 15 residues in the CDR3. V gave up 2 bases and J gave up 0 bases, with 7 bases separating them. Here the CDR3 reads CAISERRANTGELFF. The CDR3 coding sequence is TGTGCCATCAGTGAGAGGCGCGCGAACACCGGGGAGCTGTTTTTT.

A remark on this clonotype: A clone one base away is much larger, so this may be a read error. This chain joins TRBV2 and TRBJ2-7; TRBD2 might be the D (6 bases). V gave up 8 bases and J gave up 5 bases, with 16 bases separating them. This CDR3 contains 13 residues. The germline V gene has CDR1 SNHLY and CDR2 FYNNEI. The chain's CDR3 is CASAGSHPHEQYF. For the CDR3, the DNA is TGTGCCAGCGCCGGGAGCCACCCCCACGAGCAGTACTTC.

This clonotype appeared many times. This sequence joins TRBV7-2 and TRBJ2-1; TRBD2 might be the D (6 bases). Germline-derived CDR1 and CDR2 are SGHTA and FQGNSA. Trimming cost V 1 base and J 6 bases, with 10 bases left between them. The CDR3 totals 14 residues. The CDR3 is CASSLVGGPNEQFF. The CDR3 nucleotides are TGTGCCAGCAGCTTAGTGGGAGGACCCAATGAGCAGTTCTTC.

Here the CDR3 DNA reads TGTGCCAGCAGCTTGAGTATTAACAATGAGCAGTTCTTC. Encoded protein: CASSLSINNEQFF. The rearrangement joins TRBV5-6 to TRBJ2-1; D uncertain. This CDR3 comprises 13 residues. The V end was cut by 1 base, the J end by 5 bases, with 7 bases between. Germline values: CDR1 SGHDT, CDR2 YYEEEE.

The chain is built from TRBV29-1 and TRBJ1-2; D remains unclear. From germline, CDR1 is SQVTM and CDR2 ANQGSEA. The germline V and J ends were trimmed by 7 bases and 1 base, with 13 bases remaining between them. The length of the CDR3 is 13 residues. CDR3 nucleotide sequence: TGCAGCGCCCCCCTTGACTTTAACTATGGCTACACCTTC. This encodes CSAPLDFNYGYTF.

This clonotype has at least ten counts. V gene TRBV28 combines with J gene TRBJ2-5, with 13 bases lining up with TRBD2. The germline CDR1 and CDR2 sequences are MDHEN and SYDVKM. CDR3 size: 16 residues. The V gene end was trimmed by 11 bases and the J gene end by 1 base; junction bases not matched to a gene: 10. CDR3 protein: CAGSTGLAGLQETQYF. The CDR3 DNA sequence: TGTGCCGGCTCCACGGGACTAGCGGGGCTCCAAGAGACCCAGTACTTC.

This clonotype appeared many times. The chain employs TRBV5-1 and TRBJ2-7; 10 nucleotides agree with TRBD2. The ends lost 3 bases at V and 6 bases at J; junction bases unmatched: 12. Germline CDR1 and CDR2: SGHRS and YFSETQ. The CDR3 covers 16 residues. The CDR3 bases are TGCGCCAGCAGCTCGGAGGCGAGCGGGAGGGCTCTCGAGCAGTACTTC. Its translation: CASSSEASGRALEQYF. Supplemented by reference TRBV5-1 and TRBJ2-7, the full variable domain reads KAGVTQTPRYLIKTRGQQVTLSCSPISGHRSVSWYQQTPGQGLQFLFEYFSETQRNKGNFPGRFSGRQFSNSRSEMNVSTLELGDSALYLCASSSEASGRALEQYFGPGTRLTVT.

This clonotype was counted many times. The chain combines TRBV20-1 with TRBJ2-7; a weak D match, TRBD2 (6 bases). The V gene's germline CDR1 is DFQATT and CDR2 SNEGSKA (reference sequence). There are 12 residues in the CDR3. V lost 2 bases and J lost 6, with 11 bases in between. This chain's CDR3 is CSARRQGGEQYF. The CDR3 DNA is TGCAGTGCTAGACGGCAGGGAGGCGAGCAGTACTTC.